This record concerns one T cell receptor (beta chain) sequence. The CDR3 has 13 residues. From germline, CDR1 is MGHRA and CDR2 YSYEKL. V lost 0 bases and J lost 10, with 12 bases in between. The data were obtained in a study of CD8 T cells in Susac syndrome. Sequencing of TCR beta drew on CD8+ and CD4+ T cells from blood. Controls were healthy donors (matched for age and sex). CD8+ and CD4+ T cells were negatively isolated; TEMRA cells were FACS-enriched. The authors reverse transcribed roughly 0.5 to 1 ug RNA with random hexamers. TCRdb analysed the immunoSEQ multiplex PCR reads with MiXCR anew, one entry per CDR3 protein. Of around 160,000 distinct CDR3 sequences listed, around 93% are singletons.

Sequenced material: CD4+ T cells from PBMCs. The chain recombines TRBV4-1 with TRBJ1-1, with D hard to call. The sequence was obtained from a human donor in good health. In DNA form, the CDR3 reads TGCGCCAGCAGCCAAGAGGCATTGCGGGGAGCTTTCTTT. Protein: CASSQEALRGAFF.